Given below is one T cell receptor beta chain in context. What the recovered Cohort 3 donors had was two negative PCRs, clearance, or symptom resolution. This specimen comes from a study of blood T cell repertoires in COVID-19. The table came from immunoSEQ multiplex PCR; TCRdb's copy has only in-frame clones and leaves some out. The sample lists more than 400,000 clones, less than 95% seen once, with 0.55% to 0.75% in the top ten. Germline loops: CDR1 SGHTA, CDR2 FQGNSA. The CDR3 covers 15 residues. V trimming: 5 bases; J trimming: 6 bases; junction bases outside the gene matches: 6. The sample comprised PBMCs or T cells enriched from blood (not recorded which). The chain uses TRBV7-2 and TRBJ2-7; 14 bases line up with TRBD2. This sequence originates from a man aged 18 to 35 who had recovered from COVID-19. CDR3 region: CASSPQTSGGGEQYF. DNA of the CDR3: TGTGCCAGCAGCCCACAGACTAGCGGGGGGGGCGAGCAGTACTTC.